Below are 29 T cell receptor beta chains sequenced from a single sample in a study of blood T cells in healthy people across ages. A second PCR, run for roughly 7 to 11 cycles, used a sample-barcoded 5' primer plus a J-beta primer mix. TCRdb itself ran the 5' RACE reads through MiXCR, one entry per CDR3 protein. The table shows 500,000 to 700,000 distinct CDR3 sequences, with around 31% occurring only once. The material sequenced was blood. The receptors were sampled from a woman aged 80 or over in good health.

This clonotype occurred many times. Mismatch with germline at one junction end may stem from a read error. J is TRBJ2-1 and V is TRBV7-7, with TRBD1 matching 10 bases. The germline V gene has CDR1 SSHAT and CDR2 FNYEAQ (reference sequence). CDR3 length: 15 amino acids. The CDR3 DNA reads TGTGCTAGCAGCAGAGGACAGGGGGTTGTGAATGAGCAGTTCTTC. Encoded protein: CASSRGQGVVNEQFF.

This clonotype was recorded a few times. This sequence may be a read error, since a much larger clone differs from it by one base. The J gene is TRBJ2-1, the V gene TRBV7-3, with D possibly matching TRBD1 (6 bases). V was clipped by 7 bases and J by 10 bases, with 20 bases between them. Germline CDR1 reads SGHTA; CDR2 reads FQGTGA. The CDR3 spans 14 residues. CDR3 coding DNA: TGTGCCAGCAACGATACAGGGATGGGTGGCGAGCAGTTCTTC. It specifies CASNDTGMGGEQFF.

Only a few counts were recorded for this clonotype. A much more abundant neighbour one base away suggests this may be a read error. CDR3 in amino acids: CSARDSPDAFF. The CDR3 bases are TGCAGTGCTAGAGATAGCCCCGATGCGTTCTTC. V and J are TRBV20-1 and TRBJ2-1, with D unresolved. Germline CDR1 reads DFQATT; CDR2 reads SNEGSKA (reference sequence). V was shortened by 0 bases and J by 15 bases, with 12 bases between the two germline ends. This CDR3 has 11 amino acids.

This clonotype occurred many times. The chain links TRBV5-1 to TRBJ1-1; no definite D call. The CDR3 contains 15 residues. CDR1 is SGHRS and CDR2 is YFSETQ in the germline V gene. Trimming took 0 bases from V and 4 from J, leaving 13 bases between them. The CDR3 reads CASSLGRPSGTEAFF. CDR3 sequence (DNA): TGCGCCAGCAGCTTGGGACGCCCGAGCGGCACTGAAGCTTTCTTT. The full variable domain, in which reference TRBV5-1 and TRBJ1-1 provide the parts outside the CDR3, is KAGVTQTPRYLIKTRGQQVTLSCSPISGHRSVSWYQQTPGQGLQFLFEYFSETQRNKGNFPGRFSGRQFSNSRSEMNVSTLELGDSALYLCASSLGRPSGTEAFFGQGTRLTVV.

For this clonotype: Just one base apart from a much larger clone, this may be a read error. The chain combines TRBV7-2 with TRBJ1-2, with 7 bases aligning to TRBD1. CDR3 length equals 17 residues. Germline V gene data show CDR1 as SGHTA and CDR2 as FQGNSA. The junction had 22 bases not matched to a gene; V was cut back by 8 bases and J by 7 bases. CDR3 amino acids: CASGSLEGAGTGSGYTF. As DNA, the CDR3 is TGTGCCAGCGGCTCGCTAGAGGGGGCCGGGACTGGCTCTGGCTACACCTTC. The full variable domain, completed using reference TRBV7-2 and TRBJ1-2, is GAGVSQSPSNKVTEKGKDVELRCDPISGHTALYWYRQSLGQGLEFLIYFQGNSAPDKSGLPSDRFSAERTGGSVSTLTIQRTQQEDSAVYLCASGSLEGAGTGSGYTFGSGTRLTVV.

The chain carries TRBV20-1 and TRBJ1-4, with TRBD1 identical over 7 bases. Looked up from germline, CDR1 is DFQATT and CDR2 is SNEGSKA (reference sequence). The CDR3 contains 14 residues. J gave up 3 bases and V 2 bases, and 3 bases lay outside the gene matches. The CDR3 here is CSARRDSPNEKLFF. CDR3 in DNA: TGCAGTGCTAGACGGGACAGCCCTAATGAAAAACTGTTTTTT.

Details on this clonotype: A much larger clone sits a single nucleotide away, making a read error possible. The rearrangement joins TRBV6-1 to TRBJ2-2, with TRBD1 matching over 9 bases. The germline CDR1 and CDR2 sequences are MNHNS and SASEGT. This CDR3 is built from 13 residues. Losses at the gene ends were 11 bases for V and 7 bases for J; bases not matched to a gene: 8. The CDR3 nucleotides read TGTGCCTGCATGGGACAGGGCGGCGGGGAGCTGTTTTTT. It translates to CACMGQGGGELFF.

V gene TRBV7-2 combines with J gene TRBJ2-5; the match to TRBD1 covers 7 bases. The J call could be wrong; TRBJ2-7 is a better fit for the DNA end. Germline CDR1 is SGHTA and CDR2 is FQGNSA. CDR3 length: 12 residues. CDR3 in DNA: TGTGCCAGCAGTGCGTACAGGGGCGAGCAGTACTTC. It yields the protein CASSAYRGEQYF.

The chain uses TRBV7-3 and TRBJ2-7, with TRBD1 matching 7 bases. V shed 1 base and J 2 bases; nucleotides not matched to a gene: 8. The CDR3 extends over 16 amino acids. The germline gives CDR1 SGHTA, CDR2 FQGTGA. CDR3 sequence (DNA): TGTGCCAGCAGCTTAAGATCCGACAGGGCCGCCTACGAGCAGTACTTC. Translation gives CASSLRSDRAAYEQYF.

The J gene is TRBJ2-2, the V gene TRBV10-3, with D possibly matching TRBD2 (6 bases). In germline, CDR1 is ENHRY, CDR2 SYGVKD. The V gene lost 4 bases and the J gene lost 6 bases, with 18 bases spanning the gap. CDR3 size: 16 residues. The CDR3 DNA reads TGTGCCATCAGTGTTCGGCCTCAGGAGGGGTCCGGGGAGCTGTTTTTT. Its protein is CAISVRPQEGSGELFF.

The chain links TRBV20-1 to TRBJ1-3; the D is unclear. CDR3 length: 14 residues. CDR1 DFQATT and CDR2 SNEGSKA come from the germline V gene (reference sequence). Trimming removed 0 bases at V and 0 bases at J, with 6 bases between. Here the CDR3 DNA reads TGCAGTGCTAGAGAGGACCTCTCTGGAAACACCATATATTTT. Amino acid sequence: CSAREDLSGNTIYF.

In its sample, this clonotype was seen a few times. The rearrangement joins TRBV5-5 to TRBJ1-4; D perhaps matches TRBD1 (5 bases). Germline loops: CDR1 SGHKS, CDR2 YYEKEE (reference sequence). The ends were cut back, 1 base at V and 8 bases at J, with 15 bases in the middle. CDR3 length: 15 amino acids. CDR3 nucleotide sequence: TGTGCCAGCAGCTTGTACTCCCGGGACCGCGAAAAACTGTTTTTT. Protein: CASSLYSRDREKLFF.

Concerning this clonotype itself: This may come from a read error, since a much larger clone is one base off. The chain uses TRBV6-2 or TRBV6-3 and TRBJ1-2; maybe TRBD1 (6 bases). V shed 8 bases and J shed 2 bases, with 12 bases lying between them. CDR1 and CDR2 from the germline V gene are MNHEY and SVGEGT. CDR3 length: 13 amino acids. CDR3 nucleotides: TGTGCCAGCGGGGGCACTCGAAACTATGGCTACACCTTC. This codes for CASGGTRNYGYTF.

The table lists this clonotype with many counts. The chain recombines TRBV15 with TRBJ2-7; the D gene could be TRBD1 or TRBD2 (5 bases each). V was clipped by 0 bases and J by 1 base, with 7 bases between them. The CDR3 has 14 residues. Germline V gene lookup returns CDR1 LNHNV and CDR2 YYDKDF (reference sequence). CDR3 sequence reads: CATSRDGGSYEQYF. In DNA, the CDR3 is TGTGCCACCAGCAGAGATGGGGGATCCTACGAGCAGTACTTC.

This clonotype appeared many times. V usage is TRBV20-1 and J usage is TRBJ2-1; D not resolved. Germline CDR1 and CDR2: DFQATT and SNEGSKA (reference sequence). Deletions cut 3 bases from V and 2 bases from J, with 17 bases between. This CDR3 is 16 amino acids long. CDR3: CSASPSGAAAYNEQFF. CDR3 sequence (DNA): TGCAGTGCTAGTCCGTCGGGCGCCGCGGCCTACAATGAGCAGTTCTTC.

This clonotype has ten or more counts. The chain has TRBV4-2 and TRBJ1-1; the match to TRBD1 covers 8 bases. The CDR3 length is 17 residues. Germline V gives CDR1 LGHNA, CDR2 YNFKEQ. Germline trimming cut 4 bases from V and 2 bases from J; bases unmatched to any gene: 12. The DNA of the CDR3 is TGTGCCAGCAGCCCGGGACAGGCATTACGGGGAAACACTGAAGCTTTCTTT. Its protein product is CASSPGQALRGNTEAFF.

This clonotype was detected only a few times. A read error may explain this, as a much larger clone is one base away. This chain links TRBV27 with TRBJ1-2; 7 positions agree with TRBD1. V gave up 6 bases and J gave up 7 bases; unmatched junction bases: 11. From germline, CDR1 is MNHEY and CDR2 SMNVEV (reference sequence). The CDR3 is 14 amino acids. The CDR3 coding sequence is TGTGCCAGCAGGTTTAGAGGGGGCAAAGGTGGCTACACCTTC. It is translated as CASRFRGGKGGYTF.

In the case of this clonotype: A much bigger clone sits one base away, suggesting this may be a read error. V is TRBV5-1 and J is TRBJ2-2; maybe TRBD2 (6 bases). The CDR3 loop spans 16 amino acids. CDR1 and CDR2 from the germline V gene are SGHRS and YFSETQ. Here the CDR3 DNA reads TGCGCCAGCAGGGGACCGGGACTCTCGAACGCCGGGGAGCTGTTTTTT. This encodes CASRGPGLSNAGELFF.

This clonotype appeared many times. The V and J genes are TRBV14 and TRBJ2-3, with D possibly matching TRBD1 (6 bases). V was pared by 1 base and J by 1 base, with 12 bases between. Germline V gene lookup returns CDR1 SGHDN and CDR2 FVKESK. This CDR3 contains 16 residues. CDR3 nucleotides: TGTGCCAGCAGCCAAGCGACAGGTATCGGCACAGATACGCAGTATTTT. It specifies CASSQATGIGTDTQYF.

This clonotype was seen a handful of times. This rearrangement joins TRBV19 to TRBJ2-1; possibly TRBD1 for D (6 bases). In germline, CDR1 is LNHDA, CDR2 SQIVND (reference sequence). The germline V and J ends were trimmed by 7 bases and 4 bases, with 14 bases remaining between them. This CDR3 has 14 amino acids. The CDR3 nucleotides read TGTGCCAGTACCAGGGACACCCAGTACAATGAGCAGTTCTTC. Its protein is CASTRDTQYNEQFF.

This clonotype was observed a single time. Since a much larger clone is just one base distant, this may be a read error. The chain recombines TRBV13 with TRBJ2-4; 12 nucleotides match TRBD1. The CDR3 extends over 15 amino acids. V lost 5 bases to trimming and J lost 15 bases; unmatched junction nucleotides: 14. CDR1 is PRHDT, CDR2 FYEKMQ, per germline (reference sequence). The CDR3 coding sequence is TGTGCCAGCAGCCACAGGGGACAGGGGGCCTACGAGCTGTACTTC. Its protein is CASSHRGQGAYELYF. Full variable domain (rest looked up from reference TRBV13 and TRBJ2-4): AAGVIQSPRHLIKEKRETATLKCYPIPRHDTVYWYQQGPGQDPQFLISFYEKMQSDKGSIPDRFSAQQFSDYHSELNMSSLELGDSALYFCASSHRGQGAYELYFGAGTRLSVL.

The chain combines TRBV12-3 or TRBV12-4 with TRBJ1-6; the D gene is possibly TRBD1 (5 bases). V was pared by 0 bases and J by 0 bases, with 9 bases between. The CDR3 extends over 17 amino acids. The CDR3 protein is CASSLAHRSSYNSPLHF. CDR3 nucleotide sequence: TGTGCCAGCAGTTTAGCGCACAGGAGCTCCTATAATTCACCCCTCCACTTT.

Remarks on this clonotype: A much larger clone lies one base from this, so it may be a read error. The rearrangement joins TRBV20-1 to TRBJ2-1; 7 bases are shared with TRBD2. Trimming removed 5 bases from V and 10 bases from J; junction bases left unmatched: 8. CDR1 and CDR2 (germline): DFQATT, SNEGSKA (reference sequence). This CDR3 region has 12 residues. The CDR3 loop is CSAESGDYEQFF. In DNA form, the CDR3 reads TGCAGTGCTGAATCGGGGGACTACGAGCAGTTCTTC.

Ten or more counts support this clonotype. The J gene is TRBJ2-7, the V gene TRBV6-5, with TRBD1 matching 7 bases. Germline values: CDR1 MNHEY, CDR2 SVGAGI. V shed 6 bases, J shed 7 bases, and the junction held 12 bases outside the gene matches. This CDR3 is built from 14 residues. The CDR3 coding sequence is TGTGCCAGCAGCCGCTCGAGGGGGCCTGGAGAGCAGTACTTC. Translated, it gives CASSRSRGPGEQYF.

This clonotype was seen at least ten times. This chain uses TRBV20-1 with TRBJ2-5, with no clear D. Germline V gene sequence: CDR1 DFQATT, CDR2 SNEGSKA (reference sequence). Trimming cost V 1 base and J 7 bases, with 16 bases left between them. The CDR3 has 14 amino acids. In nucleotides, the CDR3 is TGCAGTGCTAGAGTTGAGGCTCTCACGTCGACCCAGTACTTC. This encodes CSARVEALTSTQYF.

The rearrangement joins TRBV20-1 to TRBJ1-2; D is undetermined. Per the germline V gene, CDR1 is DFQATT and CDR2 is SNEGSKA (reference sequence). This CDR3 contains 12 residues. Between the trimmed V and J ends, which lost 5 bases and 8 bases, there was a span of 15 bases. The CDR3 sequence: CSAGIPAGGYTF. CDR3 sequence (DNA): TGCAGTGCTGGAATTCCTGCGGGGGGCTACACCTTC.

The chain has TRBV20-1 and TRBJ1-6, with unresolved D. Trimming shortened V by 0 bases and J by 9 bases, and 9 bases separated the two germline ends. The CDR3 is made up of 13 amino acids. The germline V gene has CDR1 DFQATT and CDR2 SNEGSKA (reference sequence). The CDR3 bases are TGCAGTGCTAGAGATTTGGAGGGTTCACCCCTCCACTTT. Translation gives CSARDLEGSPLHF.

This clonotype came up a few times. This may arise from a read error, as a much more abundant clone is one base away. The rearrangement uses TRBV5-1 and TRBJ2-3; D is possibly TRBD1 or TRBD2 (5 bases each). This CDR3 comprises 16 residues. Germline assignment: CDR1 SGHRS and CDR2 YFSETQ. The V end lost 0 bases, the J end lost 2 bases, and 13 bases lay between the germline ends. CDR3 DNA: TGCGCCAGCAGCTTGGGACTAACGGGGCCCACAGATACGCAGTATTTT. This encodes CASSLGLTGPTDTQYF.

This clonotype has just a few counts. The V and J genes are TRBV5-1 and TRBJ1-1, with D possibly being TRBD1 (6 bases). CDR1 is SGHRS, CDR2 YFSETQ, per germline. The CDR3 has 15 residues. Trimming took 4 bases from V and 7 from J, leaving 20 bases between them. The CDR3 region is CASSLGTGSAFEAFF. In DNA form, the CDR3 reads TGCGCCAGCAGCCTGGGAACAGGGAGCGCTTTTGAAGCTTTCTTT. Looking up the rest from reference TRBV5-1 and TRBJ1-1 gives the full variable domain: KAGVTQTPRYLIKTRGQQVTLSCSPISGHRSVSWYQQTPGQGLQFLFEYFSETQRNKGNFPGRFSGRQFSNSRSEMNVSTLELGDSALYLCASSLGTGSAFEAFFGQGTRLTVV.